The text below deals with one T cell receptor beta chain. Germline CDR1 PRHDT, CDR2 FYEKMQ (reference sequence). V lost 5 bases and J lost 7, with 18 bases in between. The CDR3 spans 15 residues. The table came from immunoSEQ multiplex PCR; TCRdb's copy has only in-frame clones and leaves some out. The sample totals approximately 190,000 clones. The record originates from a study of control samples from healthy donors and cancer patients. This TCR derives from a woman in her twenties or thirties in good health. The sample consisted of blood. The V call is TRBV13, the J call TRBJ1-5; tentative D call: TRBD1 (5 bases). The CDR3 DNA reads as TGTGCCAGCAGCCTTGGTGGGGGTGGGGGACAGCCCCAGCATTTT. Its translation: CASSLGGGGGQPQHF.